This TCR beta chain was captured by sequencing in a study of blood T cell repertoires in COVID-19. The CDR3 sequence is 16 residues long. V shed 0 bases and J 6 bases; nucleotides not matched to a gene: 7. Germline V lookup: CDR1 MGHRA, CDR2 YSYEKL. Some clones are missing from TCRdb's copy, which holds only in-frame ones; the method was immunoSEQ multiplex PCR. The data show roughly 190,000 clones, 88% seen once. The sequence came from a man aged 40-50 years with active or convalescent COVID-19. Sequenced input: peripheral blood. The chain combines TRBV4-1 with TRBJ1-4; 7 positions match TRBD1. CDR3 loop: CASSQDGVGTDEKLFF. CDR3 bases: TGCGCCAGCAGCCAAGATGGGGTCGGGACAGATGAAAAACTGTTTTTT.